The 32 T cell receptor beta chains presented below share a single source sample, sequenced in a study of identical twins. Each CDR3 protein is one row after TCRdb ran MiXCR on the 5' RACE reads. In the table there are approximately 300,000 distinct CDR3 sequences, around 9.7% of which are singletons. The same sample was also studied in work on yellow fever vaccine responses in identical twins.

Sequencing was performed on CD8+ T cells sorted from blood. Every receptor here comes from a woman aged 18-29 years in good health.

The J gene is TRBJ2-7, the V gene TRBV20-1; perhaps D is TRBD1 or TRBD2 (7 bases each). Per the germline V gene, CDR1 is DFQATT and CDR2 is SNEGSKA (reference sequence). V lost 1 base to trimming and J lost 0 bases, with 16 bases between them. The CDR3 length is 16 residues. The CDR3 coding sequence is TGCAGTGCTAGAGTGTTGGGGGGGACAGCCTCCTACGAGCAGTACTTC. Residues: CSARVLGGTASYEQYF.

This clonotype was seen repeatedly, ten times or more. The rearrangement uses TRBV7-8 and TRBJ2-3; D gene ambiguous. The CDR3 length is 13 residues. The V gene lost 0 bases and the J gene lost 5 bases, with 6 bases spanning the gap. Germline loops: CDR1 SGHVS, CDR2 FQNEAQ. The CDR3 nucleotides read TGTGCCAGCAGCTTAGCGTTAGGAGATACGCAGTATTTT. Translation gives CASSLALGDTQYF.

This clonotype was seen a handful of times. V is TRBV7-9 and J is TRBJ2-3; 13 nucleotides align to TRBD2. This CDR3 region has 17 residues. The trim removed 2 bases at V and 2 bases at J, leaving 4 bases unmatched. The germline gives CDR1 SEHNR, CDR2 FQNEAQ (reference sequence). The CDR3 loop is CASSLRGLAGFTDTQYF. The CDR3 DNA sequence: TGTGCCAGCAGCTTAAGGGGACTAGCGGGGTTCACAGATACGCAGTATTTT.

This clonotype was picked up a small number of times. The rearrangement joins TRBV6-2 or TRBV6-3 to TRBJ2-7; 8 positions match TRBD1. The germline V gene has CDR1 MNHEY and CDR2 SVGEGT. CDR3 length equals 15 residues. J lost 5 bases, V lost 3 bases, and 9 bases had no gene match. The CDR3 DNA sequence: TGTGCCAGCAGTTATTACGAGACAGGGGCCGACGAGCAGTACTTC. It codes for CASSYYETGADEQYF.

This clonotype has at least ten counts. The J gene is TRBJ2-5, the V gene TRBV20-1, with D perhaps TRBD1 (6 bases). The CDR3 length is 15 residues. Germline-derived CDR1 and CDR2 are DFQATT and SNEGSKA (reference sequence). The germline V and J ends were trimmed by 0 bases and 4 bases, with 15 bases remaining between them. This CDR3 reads CSARDFAGVRETQYF. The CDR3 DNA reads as TGCAGTGCTAGAGATTTCGCAGGGGTCCGAGAGACCCAGTACTTC.

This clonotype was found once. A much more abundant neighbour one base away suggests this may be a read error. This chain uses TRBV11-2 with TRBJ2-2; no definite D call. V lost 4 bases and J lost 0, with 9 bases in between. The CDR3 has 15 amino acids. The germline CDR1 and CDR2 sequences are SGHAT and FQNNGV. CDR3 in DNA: TGTGCCAGCAGCTCTTTTGGGCCGAACACCGGGGAGCTGTTTTTT. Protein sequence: CASSSFGPNTGELFF.

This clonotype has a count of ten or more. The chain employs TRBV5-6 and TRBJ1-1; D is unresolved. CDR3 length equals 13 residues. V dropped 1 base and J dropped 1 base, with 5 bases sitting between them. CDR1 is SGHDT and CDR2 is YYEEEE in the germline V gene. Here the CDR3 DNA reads TGTGCCAGCAGCTTGACAGCGAACACTGAAGCTTTCTTT. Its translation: CASSLTANTEAFF.

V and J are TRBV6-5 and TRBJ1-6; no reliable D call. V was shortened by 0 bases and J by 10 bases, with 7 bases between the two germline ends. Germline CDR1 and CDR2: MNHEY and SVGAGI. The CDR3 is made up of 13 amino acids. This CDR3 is CASSYSWYSPLHF. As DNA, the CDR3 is TGTGCCAGCAGTTACTCGTGGTACTCACCCCTCCACTTT.

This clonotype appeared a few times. As DNA, the CDR3 is TGTGCCAGCAGCCAGCGCCGGACAGGGGAACCTTTTTACAATGAGCAGTTCTTC. Protein product: CASSQRRTGEPFYNEQFF. The chain couples TRBV28 to TRBJ2-1; TRBD1 matches at 9 bases. Germline loops: CDR1 MDHEN, CDR2 SYDVKM. The CDR3 extends over 18 amino acids. Germline trimming cut 6 bases from V and 4 bases from J; bases unmatched to any gene: 16. The entire variable domain, with the rest obtained from reference TRBV28 and TRBJ2-1, is as follows: DVKVTQSSRYLVKRTGEKVFLECVQDMDHENMFWYRQDPGLGLRLIYFSYDVKMKEKGDIPEGYSVSREKKERFSLILESASTNQTSMYLCASSQRRTGEPFYNEQFFGPGTRLTVL.

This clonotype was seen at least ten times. CDR3 amino acids: CASSFGSPSSELFF. The CDR3 DNA is TGTGCCAGCAGTTTTGGTAGCCCCAGCTCGGAGCTGTTTTTT. The rearrangement joins TRBV12-3 or TRBV12-4 to TRBJ2-2; unclear D gene. Trimming pared 3 bases from V and 10 bases from J, leaving 15 bases between. The CDR3 sequence is 14 residues long.

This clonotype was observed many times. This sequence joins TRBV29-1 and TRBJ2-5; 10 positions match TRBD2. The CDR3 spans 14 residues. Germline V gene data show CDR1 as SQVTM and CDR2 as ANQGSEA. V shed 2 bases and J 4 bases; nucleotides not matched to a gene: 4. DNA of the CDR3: TGCAGCGTTGAAAAGCGGGGGGGCGGAGAGACCCAGTACTTC. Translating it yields CSVEKRGGGETQYF.

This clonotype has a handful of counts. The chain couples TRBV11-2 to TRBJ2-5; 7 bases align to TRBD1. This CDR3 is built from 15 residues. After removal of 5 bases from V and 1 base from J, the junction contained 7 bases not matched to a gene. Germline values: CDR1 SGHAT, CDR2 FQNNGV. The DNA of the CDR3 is TGTGCCAGCAGCGCCCGGGGACAGTTCCAAGAGACCCAGTACTTC. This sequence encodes CASSARGQFQETQYF.

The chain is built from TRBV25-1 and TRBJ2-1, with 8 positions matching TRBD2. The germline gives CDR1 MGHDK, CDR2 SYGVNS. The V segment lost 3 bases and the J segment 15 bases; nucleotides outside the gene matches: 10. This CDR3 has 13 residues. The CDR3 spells CASSDGLAAHPFF. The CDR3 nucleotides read TGTGCCAGCAGTGACGGACTAGCCGCTCATCCGTTCTTC.

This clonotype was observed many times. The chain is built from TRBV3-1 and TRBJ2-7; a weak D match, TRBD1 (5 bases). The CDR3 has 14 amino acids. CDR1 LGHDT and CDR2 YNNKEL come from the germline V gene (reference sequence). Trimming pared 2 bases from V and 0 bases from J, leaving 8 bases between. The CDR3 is CASSQTGLSYEQYF. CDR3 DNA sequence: TGTGCCAGCAGCCAAACAGGCCTCTCCTACGAGCAGTACTTC.

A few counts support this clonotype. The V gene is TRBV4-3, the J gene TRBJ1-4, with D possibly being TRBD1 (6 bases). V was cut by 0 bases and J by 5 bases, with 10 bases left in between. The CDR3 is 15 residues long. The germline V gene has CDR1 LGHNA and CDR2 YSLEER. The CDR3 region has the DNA TGCGCCAGCAGCCAAGACGCAGGGGTGAATGAAAAACTGTTTTTT. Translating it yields CASSQDAGVNEKLFF.

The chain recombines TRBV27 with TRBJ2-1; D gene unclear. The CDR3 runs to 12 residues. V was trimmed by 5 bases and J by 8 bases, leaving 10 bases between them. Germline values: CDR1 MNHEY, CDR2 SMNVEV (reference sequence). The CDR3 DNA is TGTGCCAGCAGTCACGGGCGAGATGAGCAGTTCTTC. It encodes CASSHGRDEQFF.

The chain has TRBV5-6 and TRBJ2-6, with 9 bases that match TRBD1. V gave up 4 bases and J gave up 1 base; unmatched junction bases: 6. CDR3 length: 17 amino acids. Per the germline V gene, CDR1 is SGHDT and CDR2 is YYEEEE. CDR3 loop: CASSAGTGWSGANVLTF. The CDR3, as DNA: TGTGCCAGCAGCGCCGGGACAGGGTGGTCTGGGGCCAACGTCCTGACTTTC.

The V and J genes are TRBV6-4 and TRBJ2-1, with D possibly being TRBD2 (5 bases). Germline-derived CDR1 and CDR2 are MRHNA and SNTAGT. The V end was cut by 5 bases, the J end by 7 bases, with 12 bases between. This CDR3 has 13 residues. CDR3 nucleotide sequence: TGTGCCAGCAGTCTAGCCACAAATAATGAGCAGTTCTTC. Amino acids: CASSLATNNEQFF.

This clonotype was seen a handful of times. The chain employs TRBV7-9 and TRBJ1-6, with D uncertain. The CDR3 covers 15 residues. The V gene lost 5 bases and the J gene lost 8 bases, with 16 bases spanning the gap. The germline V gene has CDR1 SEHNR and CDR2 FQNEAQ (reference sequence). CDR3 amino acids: CASSETQRIDSPLHF. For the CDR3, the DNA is TGTGCCAGCAGCGAGACACAAAGGATTGATTCACCCCTCCACTTT.

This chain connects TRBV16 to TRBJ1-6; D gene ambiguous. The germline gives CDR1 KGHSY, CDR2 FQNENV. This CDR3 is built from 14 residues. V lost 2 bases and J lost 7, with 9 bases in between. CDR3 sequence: CASSQGMGNSPLHF. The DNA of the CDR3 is TGTGCCAGCAGCCAAGGGATGGGGAATTCACCCCTCCACTTT.

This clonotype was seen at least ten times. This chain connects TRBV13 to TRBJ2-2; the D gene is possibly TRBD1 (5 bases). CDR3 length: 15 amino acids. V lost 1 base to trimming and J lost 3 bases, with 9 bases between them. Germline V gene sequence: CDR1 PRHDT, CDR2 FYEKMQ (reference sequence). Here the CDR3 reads CASSLAGHHTGELFF. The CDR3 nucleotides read TGTGCCAGCAGCTTAGCTGGACACCACACCGGGGAGCTGTTTTTT.

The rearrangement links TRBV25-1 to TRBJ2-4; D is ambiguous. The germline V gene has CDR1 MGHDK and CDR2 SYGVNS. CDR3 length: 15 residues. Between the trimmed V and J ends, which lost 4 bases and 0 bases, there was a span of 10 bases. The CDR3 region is CASSVVGIAKNIQYF. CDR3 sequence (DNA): TGTGCCAGCAGTGTGGTGGGAATAGCCAAAAACATTCAGTACTTC.

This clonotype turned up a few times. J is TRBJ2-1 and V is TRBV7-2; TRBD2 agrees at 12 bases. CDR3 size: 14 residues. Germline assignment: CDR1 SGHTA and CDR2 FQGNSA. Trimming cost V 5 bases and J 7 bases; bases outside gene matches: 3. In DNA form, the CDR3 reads TGTGCCAGCAGCGGACTAGCGGGGTCTAATGAGCAGTTCTTC. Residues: CASSGLAGSNEQFF.

The CDR3 reads CSAISAFPQSPKDEQYF. DNA of the CDR3: TGCAGTGCTATCTCGGCATTCCCACAATCACCTAAAGACGAGCAGTACTTC. The V gene is TRBV20-1, the J gene TRBJ2-7, with D uncertain. This CDR3 has 17 residues. Per the germline V gene, CDR1 is DFQATT and CDR2 is SNEGSKA (reference sequence). V lost 4 bases and J 5 bases, leaving 27 bases between the germline ends.

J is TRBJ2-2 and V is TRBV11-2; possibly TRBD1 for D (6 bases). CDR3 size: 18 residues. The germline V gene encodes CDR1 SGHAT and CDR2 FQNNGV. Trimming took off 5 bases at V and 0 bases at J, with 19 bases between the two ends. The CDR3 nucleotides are TGTGCCAGCAGCGAGTGGGTTGGAGCAGGGGCGAACACCGGGGAGCTGTTTTTT. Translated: CASSEWVGAGANTGELFF.

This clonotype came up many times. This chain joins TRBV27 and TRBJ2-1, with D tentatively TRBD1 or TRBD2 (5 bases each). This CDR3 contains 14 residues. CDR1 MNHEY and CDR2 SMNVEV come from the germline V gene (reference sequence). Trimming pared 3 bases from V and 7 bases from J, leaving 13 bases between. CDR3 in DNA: TGTGCCAGCAGTTTTAACGGGGCTCGGAATGAGCAGTTCTTC. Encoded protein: CASSFNGARNEQFF.

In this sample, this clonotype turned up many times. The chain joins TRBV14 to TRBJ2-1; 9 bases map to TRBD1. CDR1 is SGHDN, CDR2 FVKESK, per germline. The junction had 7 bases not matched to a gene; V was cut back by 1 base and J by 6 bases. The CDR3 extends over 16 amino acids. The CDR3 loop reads CASSQARTGASNEQFF. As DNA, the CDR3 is TGTGCCAGCAGCCAAGCACGGACAGGGGCCTCCAATGAGCAGTTCTTC.

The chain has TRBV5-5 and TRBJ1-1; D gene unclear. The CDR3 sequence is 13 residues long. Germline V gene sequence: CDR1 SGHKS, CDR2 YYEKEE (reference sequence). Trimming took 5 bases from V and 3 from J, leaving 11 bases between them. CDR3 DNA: TGTGCCAGCAGAGTTACGGGGTACACTGAAGCTTTCTTT. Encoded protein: CASRVTGYTEAFF.

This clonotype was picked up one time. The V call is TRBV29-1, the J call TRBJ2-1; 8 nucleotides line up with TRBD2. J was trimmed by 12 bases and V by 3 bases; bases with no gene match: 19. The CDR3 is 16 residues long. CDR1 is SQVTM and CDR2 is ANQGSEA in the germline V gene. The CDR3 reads CSVDRLALQRYMLQFF. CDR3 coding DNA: TGCAGCGTTGATAGACTAGCGCTGCAGAGATATATGCTGCAGTTCTTC.

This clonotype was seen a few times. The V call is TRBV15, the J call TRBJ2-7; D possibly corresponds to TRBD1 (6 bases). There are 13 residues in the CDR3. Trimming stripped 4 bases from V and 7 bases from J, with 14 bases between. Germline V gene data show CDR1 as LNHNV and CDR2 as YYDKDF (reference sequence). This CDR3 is CATSKEDSPEQYF. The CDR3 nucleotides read TGTGCCACCAGCAAAGAGGACAGCCCGGAGCAGTACTTC.

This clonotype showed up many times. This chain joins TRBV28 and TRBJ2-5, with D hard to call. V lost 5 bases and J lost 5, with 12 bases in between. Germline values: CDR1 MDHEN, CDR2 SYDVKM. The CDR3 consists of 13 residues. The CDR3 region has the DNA TGTGCCAGCAGTCCCCCCGACTGGGAGACCCAGTACTTC. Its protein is CASSPPDWETQYF. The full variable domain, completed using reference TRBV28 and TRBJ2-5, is DVKVTQSSRYLVKRTGEKVFLECVQDMDHENMFWYRQDPGLGLRLIYFSYDVKMKEKGDIPEGYSVSREKKERFSLILESASTNQTSMYLCASSPPDWETQYFGPGTRLLVL.

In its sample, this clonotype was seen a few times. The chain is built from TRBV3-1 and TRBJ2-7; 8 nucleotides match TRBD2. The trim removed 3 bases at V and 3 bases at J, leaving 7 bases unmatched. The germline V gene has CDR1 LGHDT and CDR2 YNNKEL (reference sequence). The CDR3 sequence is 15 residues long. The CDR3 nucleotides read TGTGCCAGCAGCCAGGGGACTAGTTCGAGCTACGAGCAGTACTTC. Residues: CASSQGTSSSYEQYF.